Listed here are 18 T cell receptor beta chains from one sample, sequenced in a study of T cells in localized non-small cell lung cancer. Clones were read by immunoSEQ multiplex PCR, and TCRdb kept only the in-frame ones, dropping some. The sample contains roughly 50,000 clones, roughly 90% of which appear only once. The sequencing used peripheral blood, collected before any cancer treatment. The source is a man between 35 and 75 years old with stage I lung adenocarcinoma.

The chain joins TRBV5-6 to TRBJ2-3, with 7 bases that match TRBD1. V lost 4 bases to trimming and J lost 2 bases; unmatched junction nucleotides: 4. Germline V gives CDR1 SGHDT, CDR2 YYEEEE. The CDR3 consists of 14 residues. CDR3 residues: CASSEGQFTDTQYF. As DNA, the CDR3 is TGTGCCAGCAGCGAGGGACAGTTCACAGATACGCAGTATTTT.

J is TRBJ2-1 and V is TRBV7-3; possible D gene TRBD2, 5 bases. The CDR3 is 19 amino acids. Germline CDR1 reads SGHTA; CDR2 reads FQGTGA. V was trimmed by 5 bases and J by 0 bases, leaving 23 bases between them. CDR3 sequence reads: CASSVTVPWTGSSYNEQFF. The CDR3 DNA reads as TGTGCCAGCAGCGTTACCGTACCATGGACGGGGAGCTCCTACAATGAGCAGTTCTTC.

The J gene is TRBJ2-6, the V gene TRBV4-2; D gene uncertain. This CDR3 has 17 residues. Germline loops: CDR1 LGHNA, CDR2 YNFKEQ. The germline V and J ends were trimmed by 0 bases and 4 bases, with 13 bases remaining between them. The CDR3 DNA sequence: TGTGCCAGCAGCCAAGATCACCGGGTCCGCGGGGCCAACGTCCTGACTTTC. As protein: CASSQDHRVRGANVLTF.

The chain has TRBV4-2 and TRBJ2-2; D may be TRBD1 (6 bases). CDR1 is LGHNA and CDR2 is YNFKEQ in the germline V gene. V was shortened by 2 bases and J by 3 bases, with 13 bases between the two germline ends. This CDR3 contains 16 residues. CDR3 loop: CASSQNLHRDTGELFF. In DNA, the CDR3 is TGTGCCAGCAGCCAAAACCTACACAGGGACACCGGGGAGCTGTTTTTT.

This clone was seen once. This sequence joins TRBV30 and TRBJ2-4, with 7 bases fitting TRBD2. V dropped 8 bases and J dropped 2; count of bases not matched to a gene: 9. CDR3 length equals 14 residues. Germline assignment: CDR1 GTSNPN and CDR2 SVGIG (reference sequence). The CDR3 loop reads CARGEGGTKNIQYF. CDR3 sequence (DNA): TGTGCCCGGGGGGAGGGCGGAACCAAAAACATTCAGTACTTC.

The gene calls are TRBV19 and TRBJ2-1; the D is unclear. This CDR3 is 13 amino acids long. The V end was cut by 10 bases, the J end by 4 bases, with 14 bases between. Germline CDR1 reads LNHDA; CDR2 reads SQIVND (reference sequence). The CDR3 DNA reads as TGTGCCACCGCCCTGGCAGAATACAATGAGCAGTTCTTC. Protein product: CATALAEYNEQFF.

V usage is TRBV7-9 and J usage is TRBJ1-2; D is unresolved. V was trimmed by 1 base and J by 6 bases, leaving 9 bases between them. There are 13 residues in the CDR3. Germline-derived CDR1 and CDR2 are SEHNR and FQNEAQ (reference sequence). As DNA, the CDR3 is TGTGCCAGCAGCTTAGGGGAGACAAATGGCTACACCTTC. It translates to CASSLGETNGYTF.

J is TRBJ2-1 and V is TRBV10-3; weak D call: TRBD1 (5 bases). From germline, CDR1 is ENHRY and CDR2 SYGVKD. This CDR3 spans 11 amino acids. The V end lost 7 bases, the J end lost 8 bases, and 9 bases lay between the germline ends. In DNA, the CDR3 is TGTGCCATCAAAGGGGTAGATGAGCAGTTCTTC. Encoded protein: CAIKGVDEQFF.

The rearrangement links TRBV5-1 to TRBJ1-2; no definite D call. V lost 0 bases to trimming and J lost 0 bases, with 6 bases between them. The CDR3 is 14 residues long. The germline gives CDR1 SGHRS, CDR2 YFSETQ. CDR3 DNA: TGCGCCAGCAGCTTGGCGGTACCTAACTATGGCTACACCTTC. This sequence encodes CASSLAVPNYGYTF.

Worth noting for this clone: One end of the junction does not line up with germline, which may come from a read error. The chain carries TRBV6-5 and TRBJ2-1; TRBD2 matches 8 bases. CDR3 length equals 13 residues. From germline, CDR1 is MNHEY and CDR2 SVGAGI. The CDR3 coding sequence is TGTGCCAGCAGTCCCCTCCCGGGGGGGGTTAAGATCTTC. Translation: CASSPLPGGVKIF.

This sequence joins TRBV19 and TRBJ1-4; D is possibly TRBD1 (6 bases). V lost 7 bases and J 5 bases, leaving 14 bases between the germline ends. The CDR3 extends over 14 amino acids. Looked up from germline, CDR1 is LNHDA and CDR2 is SQIVND (reference sequence). This chain's CDR3 is CASTSNRVNEKLFF. CDR3 nucleotides: TGTGCCAGTACCTCTAACAGGGTCAATGAAAAACTGTTTTTT.

The chain combines TRBV7-6 with TRBJ1-2; D uncertain. Germline V lookup: CDR1 SGHVS, CDR2 FNYEAQ. The V and J ends lost 5 bases and 2 bases respectively, with 12 bases between them. The length of the CDR3 is 14 residues. CDR3 sequence: CASSPRPGNYGYTF. Here the CDR3 DNA reads TGTGCCAGCAGCCCTCGCCCGGGGAACTATGGCTACACCTTC.

The sample holds one count of this clone. The chain recombines TRBV4-2 with TRBJ2-2; the match to TRBD2 covers 9 bases. Germline CDR1 LGHNA, CDR2 YNFKEQ. The CDR3 covers 20 residues. V was pared by 2 bases and J by 0 bases, with 13 bases of the junction left unmatched. The CDR3 DNA sequence: TGTGCCAGCAGCCAACGTTCTTTCAGGGCGGGAGGGACGAACACCGGGGAGCTGTTTTTT. It encodes CASSQRSFRAGGTNTGELFF.

Here the CDR3 reads CAWSVWDYRSDTQYF. CDR3 nucleotides: TGTGCCTGGAGTGTTTGGGACTATCGGTCAGATACGCAGTATTTT. This chain joins TRBV30 and TRBJ2-3; 7 bases fit TRBD2. Germline CDR1 is GTSNPN and CDR2 is SVGIG (reference sequence). With V trimmed by 0 bases and J by 4 bases, 7 bases remained unmatched. This CDR3 contains 15 residues. Variable domain in full (rest from reference TRBV30 and TRBJ2-3): SQTIHQWPATLVQPVGSPLSLECTVEGTSNPNLYWYRQAAGRGLQLLFYSVGIGQISSEVPQNLSASRPQDRQFILSSKKLLLSDSGFYLCAWSVWDYRSDTQYFGPGTRLTVL.

V is TRBV5-4 and J is TRBJ1-2; 7 nucleotides line up with TRBD1. This CDR3 contains 11 residues. Germline loops: CDR1 SGHNT, CDR2 YYREEE (reference sequence). The ends lost 3 bases at V and 14 bases at J; junction bases unmatched: 7. As DNA, the CDR3 is TGTGCCAGCAGCTCCCCTACAGGGGAAACCTTC. This sequence encodes CASSSPTGETF.

The V and J genes are TRBV19 and TRBJ1-4; 8 bases map to TRBD1. Germline V gene sequence: CDR1 LNHDA, CDR2 SQIVND (reference sequence). CDR3 size: 14 residues. V lost 8 bases and J lost 7; bases outside the gene matches: 9. The CDR3 sequence is CASGQGQRGEKLFF. In DNA form, the CDR3 reads TGTGCCAGTGGACAGGGACAGAGAGGTGAAAAACTGTTTTTT.

The chain is built from TRBV20-1 and TRBJ1-2, with D hard to call. Germline CDR1 and CDR2: DFQATT and SNEGSKA (reference sequence). Trimming cost V 4 bases and J 5 bases, with 8 bases left between them. The CDR3 spans 11 residues. This CDR3 is CSAKSAYGYTF. CDR3 bases: TGCAGTGCTAAATCAGCTTATGGCTACACCTTC.

The chain links TRBV4-3 to TRBJ2-1; the match to TRBD2 covers 11 bases. The CDR3 runs to 17 residues. The germline gives CDR1 LGHNA, CDR2 YSLEER. J gave up 0 bases and V 4 bases, and 5 bases lay outside the gene matches. The CDR3 spells CASSPLLAGGSYNEQFF. CDR3 DNA sequence: TGCGCCAGCAGCCCACTTCTAGCGGGAGGCTCCTACAATGAGCAGTTCTTC.